The TCR beta chain described here comes from a study of blood T cell repertoires in COVID-19 (dated by TCRdb to 2020 to 2022). With regard to the full study: Samples covering the acute and convalescent phases of COVID-19 were provided by collaborators in the United States, Italy and Spain. Nearly every sample came with metadata listing a de-identified subject ID, COVID-19 status, age in years and sex. Where HLA class I and class II types were available, the types were taken from metadata supplied by the sample provider, not from assay-based typing. The material from the prospective study consisted of cDNA or gDNA derived from T cells, B-cell-depleted T cells, or PBMCs. The repertoires were made available in a free public database intended to serve as a resource for research on the immune response to SARS-CoV-2. Subjects who had been exposed to COVID-19, were actively infected with it, or had recovered from it provided the deeply sampled blood TCRbeta repertoires that made up the dataset. Samples were obtained from the ongoing ImmuneRACE study (first 160 participants) and from 1,254 subjects provided by 6 global collaborators.

TCRbeta CDR3 regions were amplified from genomic DNA by means of the immunoSEQ Assay, a bias-controlled multiplex PCR. The authors' analysis ran thus. Nucleated cell counts per sample were estimated from amplification of reference gene primers within the assay. To quantify the absolute abundance of each unique TCRbeta CDR3 rearrangement, sequence reads were collapsed and filtered. For each sample, productive Simpson clonality was calculated as the square root of Simpson's diversity index over productive rearrangements. TCRdb retrieved this table from immuneACCESS and kept in-frame rearrangements only. Not all clones are present; in checked studies, unresolved V genes account for under half, and no reason is known for the remainder. Clonal size and the V and J genes are those of that table, whereas D and trimming came from the DNA. The table for this sample lists under 350,000 clones; 65% to 90% of them were counted only once. Around 4.2% of the sample rests with the top ten.

Details on this clone: Its antigen target is currently unknown. There are no base qualities to consult, and no much larger clone falls within one base.

Trimming accounts for 3 bases at V and 4 bases at J, while the number of junction bases matched to no gene is 2. The germline V gene specifies KGHSH as CDR1 and LQKENI as CDR2. The CDR3 numbers 13 residues from cysteine through phenylalanine. Only CDR3 DNA remains: 39 bases, in frame from the first base. Overall study outcomes, separate from this receptor: The amount of clinical and demographic metadata varied by source and participant and was provided uncurated.

Participants in the prospective study were aged roughly 18 to 90 years, lived in 24 United States geographic areas, and enrolled through a virtual design. In the prospective study, participants were assigned to cohorts based on the clinical history participants reported in a screening survey and a study questionnaire. In the prospective study, whole blood, serum and a nasopharyngeal or oropharyngeal swab were collected from each participant by mobile phlebotomists. Over an approximately 2-month period, participants in the prospective study had the option of providing additional blood draws and questionnaires. Blood samples from the prospective study were shipped frozen or at room temperature prior to DNA extraction.

This receptor was taken from a woman in her thirties or forties with acute COVID-19. Sequenced material: PBMCs or T cells enriched from blood (not recorded which). The chain links TRBV18 with TRBJ1-2, and 7 junction bases match TRBD1. The CDR3: CASSPGQSYGYTF. In nucleotide form, the sequence is TGTGCCAGCTCACCGGGACAGAGCTATGGCTACACCTTC. Reference TRBV18 and TRBJ1-2 genes cover what lies past the CDR3, so the full variable domain is NAGVMQNPRHLVRRRGQEARLRCSPMKGHSHVYWYRQLPEEGLKFMVYLQKENIIDESGMPKERFSAEFPKEGPSILRIQQVVRGDSAAYFCASSPGQSYGYTFGSGTRLTVV.